Each of the 28 T cell receptor beta chains below was sequenced from the same sample in a study of shared clonotypes between healthy human individuals. Assay used: immunoSEQ multiplex PCR; TCRdb lists only in-frame clones, some missing. This sample carries millions of clones, more than 90% of them seen once, and the ten largest clones take 0.14%. Sequenced material: naive CD4+ T cells sorted from blood. Noted subset: CD45RA+ positively selected. The receptors derive from a man aged 18 to 30 in good health.

The V and J genes are TRBV9 and TRBJ2-1, with a possible D match to TRBD1 (6 bases). This CDR3 region has 14 residues. Per germline, CDR1 SGDLS and CDR2 YYNGEE. The V end was cut by 2 bases, the J end by 9 bases, with 15 bases between. The CDR3 loop reads CASSVGPEGGEQFF. CDR3 in DNA: TGTGCCAGCAGCGTTGGGCCTGAAGGGGGTGAGCAGTTCTTC. Full variable domain (rest looked up from reference TRBV9 and TRBJ2-1): DSGVTQTPKHLITATGQRVTLRCSPRSGDLSVYWYQQSLDQGLQFLIQYYNGEERAKGNILERFSAQQFPDLHSELNLSSLELGDSALYFCASSVGPEGGEQFFGPGTRLTVL.

This chain connects TRBV28 to TRBJ2-7; 7 bases are shared with TRBD1. The CDR3 runs 15 residues. CDR1 MDHEN and CDR2 SYDVKM come from the germline V gene. V lost 2 bases to trimming and J lost 1 base; unmatched junction nucleotides: 5. The CDR3 DNA reads as TGTGCCAGCAGTTTAACGACAGGGATATCCTACGAGCAGTACTTC. It is translated as CASSLTTGISYEQYF.

The chain carries TRBV25-1 and TRBJ2-1; the D gene is possibly TRBD2 (5 bases). Germline CDR1 reads MGHDK; CDR2 reads SYGVNS. CDR3 size: 13 residues. The V end was cut by 5 bases, the J end by 5 bases, with 10 bases between. The CDR3 DNA reads as TGTGCCAGCAGTCGAGACTACCACAATGAGCAGTTCTTC. Translated, it gives CASSRDYHNEQFF.

The genes are TRBV25-1 and TRBJ2-3, with 9 nucleotides matching TRBD1. Germline V CDR1 and CDR2: MGHDK, SYGVNS. The ends lost 4 bases at V and 4 bases at J; junction bases unmatched: 6. The CDR3 extends over 15 amino acids. For the CDR3, the DNA is TGTGCCAGCAGTGCCCGGGACAGGGATGCAGATACGCAGTATTTT. It codes for CASSARDRDADTQYF.

The V call is TRBV11-2, the J call TRBJ2-3; TRBD2 matches 7 bases. The CDR3 sequence is 16 residues long. The junction had 10 bases not matched to a gene; V was cut back by 2 bases and J by 5 bases. CDR1 and CDR2 (germline): SGHAT, FQNNGV. CDR3 DNA: TGTGCCAGCAGCTTATTGCCAGGGAGGGCACAAGATACGCAGTATTTT. Translated, it gives CASSLLPGRAQDTQYF.

V usage is TRBV6-1 and J usage is TRBJ2-5; 11 bases map to TRBD1. V was pared by 4 bases and J by 4 bases, with 5 bases of the junction left unmatched. The CDR3 runs to 15 residues. Germline loops: CDR1 MNHNS, CDR2 SASEGT. CDR3 sequence reads: CASSAEDRGPETQYF. The CDR3 region has the DNA TGTGCCAGCAGTGCTGAGGACAGGGGGCCAGAGACCCAGTACTTC.

This clone was detected only once. V is TRBV19 and J is TRBJ2-7, with 11 bases aligning to TRBD2. Germline-derived CDR1 and CDR2 are LNHDA and SQIVND (reference sequence). The J segment lost 2 bases and the V segment lost 5 bases, leaving 17 bases of the junction unmatched. The CDR3 extends over 19 amino acids. The CDR3 DNA follows: TGTGCCAGTAGTGCCCATTCCCCCTCTAGCGGGAGGACGCCCTACGAGCAGTACTTC. Its translation is CASSAHSPSSGRTPYEQYF.

CDR3 nucleotide sequence: TGTGCCAGTAGTACCAAGAGGGTATGGCTTGGGGAAAAACTGTTTTTT. Translating gives CASSTKRVWLGEKLFF. J is TRBJ1-4 and V is TRBV19; D gene unclear. Germline CDR1 LNHDA, CDR2 SQIVND (reference sequence). Trimming removed 4 bases from V and 8 bases from J, with 20 bases in between. The CDR3 is 16 residues long.

This chain's CDR3 is CASSQEIWLQGRFSYNEQFF. CDR3 coding DNA: TGTGCCAGCAGCCAAGAAATCTGGCTTCAGGGGAGGTTCTCCTACAATGAGCAGTTCTTC. The chain employs TRBV14 and TRBJ2-1; D tentatively reads TRBD1 or TRBD2 (6 bases each). CDR3 length: 20 amino acids. V was shortened by 0 bases and J by 0 bases, with 21 bases between the two germline ends. CDR1 and CDR2 from the germline V gene are SGHDN and FVKESK.

This chain links TRBV30 with TRBJ1-2; D gene ambiguous. V was trimmed by 7 bases and J by 8 bases, leaving 17 bases between them. The germline V gene encodes CDR1 GTSNPN and CDR2 SVGIG (reference sequence). The CDR3 is 12 amino acids. CDR3 protein: CASEGGEKGYTF. The CDR3 DNA sequence: TGTGCCTCCGAGGGTGGGGAAAAAGGCTACACCTTC.

The gene calls are TRBV9 and TRBJ2-3, with D possibly TRBD2 on 5 matching bases. Germline CDR1 is SGDLS and CDR2 is YYNGEE. This CDR3 spans 15 amino acids. V was cut by 0 bases and J by 5 bases, with 13 bases left in between. CDR3 sequence reads: CASSVEVGAVDTQYF. The CDR3 DNA reads TGTGCCAGCAGCGTAGAGGTGGGAGCAGTAGATACGCAGTATTTT.

This clone was seen once. The J gene is TRBJ1-2, the V gene TRBV11-2; 11 bases line up with TRBD1. This CDR3 region has 13 residues. Losses at the gene ends were 6 bases for V and 8 bases for J; bases not matched to a gene: 5. Germline CDR1 reads SGHAT; CDR2 reads FQNNGV. The chain's CDR3 is CASSLGQGAGYTF. The CDR3 DNA follows: TGTGCCAGCAGTCTTGGACAGGGGGCAGGCTACACCTTC.

The chain couples TRBV29-1 to TRBJ1-2; D is possibly TRBD1 (5 bases). The CDR3 spans 13 residues. The germline V and J ends were trimmed by 4 bases and 6 bases, with 15 bases remaining between them. Germline V gene lookup returns CDR1 SQVTM and CDR2 ANQGSEA. The CDR3 DNA sequence: TGCAGCGTTGGGGGGACGGTGGAAAATGGCTACACCTTC. This encodes CSVGGTVENGYTF.

Concerning this clone: This specimen includes other DNA sequences encoding the same CDR3. The chain carries TRBV30 and TRBJ2-7; 7 bases are shared with TRBD2. Germline values: CDR1 GTSNPN, CDR2 SVGIG (reference sequence). CDR3 size: 11 residues. The V segment lost 2 bases and the J segment 7 bases; nucleotides outside the gene matches: 2. CDR3 nucleotides: TGTGCCTGGAGTTTGGGGGGGGAGCAGTACTTC. This gives the protein CAWSLGGEQYF.

V and J are TRBV7-8 and TRBJ1-6; 7 bases align to TRBD1. This CDR3 has 14 amino acids. Germline V gives CDR1 SGHVS, CDR2 FQNEAQ. J lost 4 bases, V lost 4 bases, and 1 base had no gene match. CDR3 sequence reads: CASSSGQYNSPLHF. CDR3 nucleotide sequence: TGTGCCAGCAGCTCGGGACAGTATAATTCACCCCTCCACTTT.

The chain links TRBV6-1 to TRBJ1-6; 8 bases are a match to TRBD1. Germline loops: CDR1 MNHNS, CDR2 SASEGT. The CDR3 has 14 residues. V gave up 10 bases and J gave up 9 bases; unmatched junction bases: 11. CDR3 residues: CATHMGQAFSPLHF. CDR3 in DNA: TGTGCCACCCATATGGGACAGGCGTTTTCACCCCTCCACTTT.

The CDR3 reads CASSQDLQGVYGYTF. CDR3 nucleotide sequence: TGCGCCAGCAGCCAAGATCTCCAGGGCGTCTATGGCTACACCTTC. The chain links TRBV4-3 to TRBJ1-2, with TRBD1 as a possible D gene (5 bases). CDR3 length: 15 amino acids. CDR1 and CDR2 (germline): LGHNA, YSLEER. Trimming cost V 0 bases and J 4 bases, with 12 bases left between them.

The CDR3 sequence is CASSGDGKRYEKLFF. The CDR3 DNA reads as TGTGCCAGCTCAGGCGACGGAAAACGGTATGAAAAACTGTTTTTT. This rearrangement joins TRBV18 to TRBJ1-4; no clear D. Germline CDR1 is KGHSH and CDR2 is LQKENI. V lost 5 bases and J lost 6, with 16 bases in between. The CDR3 is 15 residues long.

The count of this clone is one. V and J are TRBV5-1 and TRBJ2-1, with TRBD2 matching 11 bases. The CDR3 is made up of 15 amino acids. Germline lookup yields CDR1 SGHRS and CDR2 YFSETQ. V lost 4 bases and J lost 9; bases outside the gene matches: 9. The CDR3 DNA reads as TGCGCCAGCAGCGCCACCGGGACTAGCGGTAGTGAGCAGTTCTTC. Protein: CASSATGTSGSEQFF.

The genes are TRBV7-9 and TRBJ2-5, with 7 positions matching TRBD2. The V and J ends lost 3 bases and 5 bases, in that order; junction bases with no gene match: 6. This CDR3 comprises 14 residues. Looked up from germline, CDR1 is SEHNR and CDR2 is FQNEAQ (reference sequence). CDR3 amino acids: CASSFLGLVETQYF. The DNA of the CDR3 is TGTGCCAGCAGCTTTCTTGGACTAGTCGAGACCCAGTACTTC.

The chain recombines TRBV2 with TRBJ2-7; perhaps D is TRBD1 or TRBD2 (7 bases each). V was shortened by 7 bases and J by 0 bases, with 19 bases between the two germline ends. CDR3 size: 16 residues. Germline V CDR1 and CDR2: SNHLY, FYNNEI. The CDR3 region is CASIPGGGLSSYEQYF. The CDR3 bases are TGTGCCAGCATCCCAGGGGGGGGGTTGAGCTCCTACGAGCAGTACTTC.

In regard to this clone: At one end, the junction sequence differs from germline, possibly due to a read error. CDR3 bases: TGTGCCGGTAGTATCTCAGGGGGTAGCTCCTACAATGAGCAGTTCTTC. Amino acids: CAGSISGGSSYNEQFF. The genes are TRBV19 and TRBJ2-1, with TRBD1 matching 7 bases. The CDR3 is made up of 16 amino acids. Germline V gene data show CDR1 as LNHDA and CDR2 as SQIVND (reference sequence).

The chain links TRBV7-2 to TRBJ2-1, with D perhaps matching TRBD1 (5 bases). The CDR3 has 17 residues. Germline CDR1 reads SGHTA; CDR2 reads FQGNSA. The V gene lost 5 bases and the J gene lost 0 bases, with 17 bases spanning the gap. Here the CDR3 reads CASSHLPGLGSYNEQFF. The CDR3 bases are TGTGCCAGCAGCCACCTGCCAGGGTTGGGCTCCTACAATGAGCAGTTCTTC.

This chain joins TRBV27 and TRBJ1-6; the D is unclear. V lost 6 bases, J lost 8 bases, and 20 bases lay in between. There are 16 residues in the CDR3. Germline V gives CDR1 MNHEY, CDR2 SMNVEV (reference sequence). As DNA, the CDR3 is TGTGCCAGCAGCAAGGGAGGGCTGGTGAGATATTCACCCCTCCACTTT. Translation gives CASSKGGLVRYSPLHF.

V usage is TRBV5-6 and J usage is TRBJ2-5; no firm D call. This CDR3 comprises 14 residues. CDR1 is SGHDT and CDR2 is YYEEEE in the germline V gene. With 3 bases removed from V and 1 base from J, the gap between germline ends came to 10 bases. The CDR3 region has the DNA TGTGCCAGCAGCTCCCGGGTGGTCCAAGAGACCCAGTACTTC. Residues: CASSSRVVQETQYF.

The chain carries TRBV21-1 and TRBJ1-5; TRBD1 reflects the table's D call only, with no check against the DNA. TRBV21-1 counts as a pseudogene. The CDR3 has 14 residues. This chain's CDR3 is CASSKGPSNQPQHF. The DNA of the CDR3 is TGTGCCAGCAGCAAAGGGCCTAGCAATCAGCCCCAGCATTTT.

The gene calls are TRBV27 and TRBJ1-4; 7 bases align to TRBD1. The CDR3 has 18 residues. V gave up 4 bases and J gave up 0 bases; unmatched junction bases: 11. Germline CDR1 and CDR2: MNHEY and SMNVEV (reference sequence). The CDR3 DNA is TGTGCCAGCAGTTCCGACAGGGCCTATGTATCAACTAATGAAAAACTGTTTTTT. It yields the protein CASSSDRAYVSTNEKLFF.

The chain links TRBV29-1 to TRBJ2-1; D is possibly TRBD1 (6 bases). The CDR3 consists of 15 residues. The germline CDR1 and CDR2 sequences are SQVTM and ANQGSEA. Between the trimmed V and J ends, which lost 4 bases and 1 base, there was a span of 14 bases. CDR3 protein: CSVVRQVLSYNEQFF. The CDR3 DNA is TGCAGCGTTGTCCGACAGGTCCTATCCTACAATGAGCAGTTCTTC.